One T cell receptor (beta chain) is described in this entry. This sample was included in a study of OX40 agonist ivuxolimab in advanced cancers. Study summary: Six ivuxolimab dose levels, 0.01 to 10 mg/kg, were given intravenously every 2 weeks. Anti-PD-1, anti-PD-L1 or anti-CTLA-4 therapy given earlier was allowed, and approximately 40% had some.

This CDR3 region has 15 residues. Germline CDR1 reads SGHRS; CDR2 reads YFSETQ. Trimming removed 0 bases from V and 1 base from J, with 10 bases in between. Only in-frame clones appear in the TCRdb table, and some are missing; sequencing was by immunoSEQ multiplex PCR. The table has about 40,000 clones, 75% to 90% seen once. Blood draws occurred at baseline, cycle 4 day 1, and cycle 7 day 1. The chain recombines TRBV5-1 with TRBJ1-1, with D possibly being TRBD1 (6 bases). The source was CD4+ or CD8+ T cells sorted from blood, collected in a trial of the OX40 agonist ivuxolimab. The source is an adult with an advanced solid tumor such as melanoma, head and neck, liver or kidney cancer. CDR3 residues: CASSLAPGENTEAFF. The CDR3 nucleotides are TGCGCCAGCAGCTTGGCCCCAGGGGAGAACACTGAAGCTTTCTTT.